This record concerns one TCR beta chain sequence. The entry originates in a study of response to subunit inactivated influenza vaccine. This CDR3 comprises 14 residues. The germline gives CDR1 KGHSH, CDR2 LQKENI. V shed 4 bases and J 4 bases; nucleotides not matched to a gene: 6. MiXCR, applied by TCRdb to the RT-PCR reads, yields one record per CDR3 protein. This table holds about 540,000 distinct CDR3 sequences, 20% to 25% found once. Separately, the same data were catalogued under a study of T cells expressing NK-cell markers. From that study: UMIs accompanied the 5'RACE template switching by which TCR beta cDNA was made.

Specimen: CD4+ T cells sorted from PBMCs, collected less than 13 days after vaccination. This TCR came from a man aged 45-65 years who received an inactivated influenza vaccine. The rearrangement links TRBV18 to TRBJ2-7; TRBD1 agrees at 8 bases. CDR3 in DNA: TGTGCCAGCTCACGTGGCGACAGGGGATACGAGCAGTACTTC. Translation: CASSRGDRGYEQYF. The full variable domain, in which reference TRBV18 and TRBJ2-7 provide the parts outside the CDR3, is NAGVMQNPRHLVRRRGQEARLRCSPMKGHSHVYWYRQLPEEGLKFMVYLQKENIIDESGMPKERFSAEFPKEGPSILRIQQVVRGDSAAYFCASSRGDRGYEQYFGPGTRLTVT.